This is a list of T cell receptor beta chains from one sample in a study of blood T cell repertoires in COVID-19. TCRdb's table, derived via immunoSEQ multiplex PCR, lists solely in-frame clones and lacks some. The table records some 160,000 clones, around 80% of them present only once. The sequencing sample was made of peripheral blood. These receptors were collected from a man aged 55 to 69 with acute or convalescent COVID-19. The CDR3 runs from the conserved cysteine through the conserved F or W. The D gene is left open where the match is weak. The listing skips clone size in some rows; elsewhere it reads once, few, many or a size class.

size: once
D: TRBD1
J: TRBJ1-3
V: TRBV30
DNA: TGTGCCTGTCCCCGGACAGGGGTCGGAAACACCATATATTTT
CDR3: CACPRTGVGNTIYF

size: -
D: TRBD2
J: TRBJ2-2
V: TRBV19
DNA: TGTGCCAGTTCCGGACTAGTTCCCAACACCGGGGAGCTGTTTTTT
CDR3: CASSGLVPNTGELFF

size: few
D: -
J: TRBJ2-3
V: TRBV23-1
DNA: TGCGCCAGCAGTGGGTGGGAGAGAGAAGATACGCAGTATTTT
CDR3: CASSGWEREDTQYF

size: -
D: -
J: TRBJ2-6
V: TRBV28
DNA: TGTGCCAGCAGTAGTACAGAGTTCGCTGGGGCCAACGTCCTGACTTTC
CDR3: CASSSTEFAGANVLTF

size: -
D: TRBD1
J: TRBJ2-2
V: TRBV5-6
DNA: TGTGCCAGCAGCCCGCTGACAGGGGCCGGGGAGCTGTTTTTT
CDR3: CASSPLTGAGELFF

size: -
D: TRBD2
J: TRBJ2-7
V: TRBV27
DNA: TGTGCCAGCAGTCCCTATCGACTAGCGGGAGGGGAGTACGAGCAGTACTTC
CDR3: CASSPYRLAGGEYEQYF

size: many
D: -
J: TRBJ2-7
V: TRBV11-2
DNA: TGTGCCAGCAGCGTTGCTATGGGCAGCTCCTACGAGCAGTACTTC
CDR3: CASSVAMGSSYEQYF

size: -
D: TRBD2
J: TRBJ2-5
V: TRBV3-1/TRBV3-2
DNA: TGTGCCAGCAGCCCGAGCGGGAGCCAAGAGACCCAGTACTTC
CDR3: CASSPSGSQETQYF

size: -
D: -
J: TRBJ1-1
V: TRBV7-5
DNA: TGTGTCAGAAGCTCTGACAGGGACGGGGCCGGGAGGGGTGTGAACACTGAAGCTTTCTTT
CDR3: CVRSSDRDGAGRGVNTEAFF

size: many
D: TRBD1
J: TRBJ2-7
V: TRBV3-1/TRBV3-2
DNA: TGTGCCAGCAGCCTAAGAGTCGGACAGGGGGCTGAGCAGTACTTC
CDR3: CASSLRVGQGAEQYF

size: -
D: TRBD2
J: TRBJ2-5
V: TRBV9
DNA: TGTGCCAGCAGCGTAGCTACGGGCGGGAGGGCCCAGACCCAGTACTTC
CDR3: CASSVATGGRAQTQYF

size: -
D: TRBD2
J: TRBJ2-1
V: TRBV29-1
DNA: TGCAGTTCCGCAGCTCTAGCGGGAGACAATGAGCAGTTCTTC
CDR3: CSSAALAGDNEQFF

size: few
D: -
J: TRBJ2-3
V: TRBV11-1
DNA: TGTGCCAGCAGCTTAGTTTGGGGAGGGGGAAATACGCAGTATTTT
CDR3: CASSLVWGGGNTQYF

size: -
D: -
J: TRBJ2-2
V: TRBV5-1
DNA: TGCGCCAGCAGCTGGTTAGCGGCTAACACCGGGGAGCTGTTTTTT
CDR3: CASSWLAANTGELFF

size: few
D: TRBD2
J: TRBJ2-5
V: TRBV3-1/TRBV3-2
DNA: TGTGCCAGCAGCCTTCCCGCCGGGACTAGCGGGGGGACCCAGTACTTC
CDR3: CASSLPAGTSGGTQYF

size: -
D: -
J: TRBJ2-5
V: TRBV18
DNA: TGTGCCAGCCACCCGGGGGTCGGGGAGACCCAGTACTTC
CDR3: CASHPGVGETQYF

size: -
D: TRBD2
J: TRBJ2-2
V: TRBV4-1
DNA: TGCGCCAGCAGCCGCCTTAGCGGGAGAGGCACCGGGGAGCTGTTTTTT
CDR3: CASSRLSGRGTGELFF

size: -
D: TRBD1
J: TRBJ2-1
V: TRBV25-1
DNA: TGTGCCAGCAGTGGGTGGACAGGCGACGTTTACAATGAGCAGTTCTTC
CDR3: CASSGWTGDVYNEQFF

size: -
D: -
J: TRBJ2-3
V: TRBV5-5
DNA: TGTGCCAGCAGCTATTCAGCAGATACGCAGTATTTT
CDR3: CASSYSADTQYF

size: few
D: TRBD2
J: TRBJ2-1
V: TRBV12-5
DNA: TGTGCTAGTGGCCCCGGGACTAGCGGGGCCCCCGGGGATGAGCAGTTCTTC
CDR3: CASGPGTSGAPGDEQFF

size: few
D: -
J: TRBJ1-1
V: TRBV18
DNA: TGTGCCAGCTCAACCACACTTTCGCGGCTGAACACTGAAGCTTTCTTT
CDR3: CASSTTLSRLNTEAFF

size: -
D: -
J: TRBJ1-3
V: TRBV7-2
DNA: TGTGCCAGCAGCTTAGGTGGCAGGGGTTTCGACACCATATATTTT
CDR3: CASSLGGRGFDTIYF

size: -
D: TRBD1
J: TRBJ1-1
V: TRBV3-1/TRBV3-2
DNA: TGTGCCAGCAGCCTTCGGACAGGAAGCACTGAAGCTTTCTTT
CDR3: CASSLRTGSTEAFF

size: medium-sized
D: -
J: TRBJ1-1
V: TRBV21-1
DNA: TGTGCCAGCAGGCAGGGGAAAGTGATGAACACTGAAGCTTTCTTT
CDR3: CASRQGKVMNTEAFF

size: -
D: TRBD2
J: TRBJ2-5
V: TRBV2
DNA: TGTGCCAGCGGTCTAGCGGGGAAGACCCAGTACTTC
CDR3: CASGLAGKTQYF

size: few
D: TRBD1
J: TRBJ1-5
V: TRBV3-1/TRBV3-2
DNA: TGTGCCAGCAGCCAGGGGGGACAGTATCAGCCCCAGCATTTT
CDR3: CASSQGGQYQPQHF

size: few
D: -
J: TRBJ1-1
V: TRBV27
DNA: TGTGCCAGCAGTTTATCCCAGGGTAGGAACACTGAAGCTTTCTTT
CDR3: CASSLSQGRNTEAFF

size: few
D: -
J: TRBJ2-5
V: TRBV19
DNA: TGTGCCAGTAGTCTTCGGGTGGCCCCTCGGGTCCAAGAGACCCAGTACTTC
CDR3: CASSLRVAPRVQETQYF

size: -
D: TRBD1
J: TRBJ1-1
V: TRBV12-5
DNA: TGTGCTAGTGGTTTGTCAGGGGGCGGAGCTGCTTTCTTT
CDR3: CASGLSGGGAAFF

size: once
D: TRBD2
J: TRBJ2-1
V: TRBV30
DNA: TGTGCCTGGAGTCCCGGACTAGCGGGAGGCAATGAGCAGTTCTTC
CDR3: CAWSPGLAGGNEQFF

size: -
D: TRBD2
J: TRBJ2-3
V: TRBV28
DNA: TGTGCCAGCAGTTTCCTAGCGGGGGGCACAGATACGCAGTATTTT
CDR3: CASSFLAGGTDTQYF

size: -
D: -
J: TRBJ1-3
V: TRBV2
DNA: TGTGCCAGCAGCCTGGGGCCTGGAAACACCATATATTTT
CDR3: CASSLGPGNTIYF

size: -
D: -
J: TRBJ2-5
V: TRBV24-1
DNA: TGTGCCACCAGTGATTTCGGCGGGACCCAGTACTTC
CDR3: CATSDFGGTQYF

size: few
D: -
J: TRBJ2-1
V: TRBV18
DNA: TGTGCCAGCTCGAACAGAAGCGAGCAGTTCTTC
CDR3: CASSNRSEQFF

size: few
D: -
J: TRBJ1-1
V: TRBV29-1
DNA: TGCAGCGTTGCCCCAGGGGCGGAGGCTTTCTTT
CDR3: CSVAPGAEAFF

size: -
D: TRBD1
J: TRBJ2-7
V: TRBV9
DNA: TGTGCCAGCAGCGTAGATTGGCAGGGGGCGGGGGAGCAGTACTTC
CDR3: CASSVDWQGAGEQYF

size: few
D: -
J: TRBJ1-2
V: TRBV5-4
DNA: TGTGCCAGCAGCTTGGACAGCTATGGCTACACCTTC
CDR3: CASSLDSYGYTF

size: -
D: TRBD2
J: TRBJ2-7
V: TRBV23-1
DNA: TGCGCCAGCAGTCAATGGACTAGCGGGATAAACGAGCAGTACTTC
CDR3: CASSQWTSGINEQYF

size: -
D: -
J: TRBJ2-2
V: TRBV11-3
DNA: TGTGCCAGCAGCTTACAGACCGGGGAGCTGTTTTTT
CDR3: CASSLQTGELFF

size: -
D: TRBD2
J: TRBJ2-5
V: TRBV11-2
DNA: TGTGCCAGCAGCTTAAACTCGGGGGGAGTGGAAGAGACCCAGTACTTC
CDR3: CASSLNSGGVEETQYF

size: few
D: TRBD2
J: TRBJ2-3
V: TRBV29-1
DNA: TGCAGCGTTGAAGGGTCTTGGGCTAGCGGGAGTCCAGATACGCAGTATTTT
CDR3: CSVEGSWASGSPDTQYF

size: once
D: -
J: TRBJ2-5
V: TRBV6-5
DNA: TGTGCCAGTGCAGGGCCCTCTCGAGAGACCCAGTACTTC
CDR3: CASAGPSRETQYF

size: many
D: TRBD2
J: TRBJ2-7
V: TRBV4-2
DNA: TGTGCCAGCAGCCGGGGGACTAGCGGGTACGAGCAGTACTTC
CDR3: CASSRGTSGYEQYF

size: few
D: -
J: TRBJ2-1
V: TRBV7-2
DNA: TGTGCCAGCAGTTTTTTGGCCCGGGGGTACAATGAGCAGTTCTTC
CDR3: CASSFLARGYNEQFF

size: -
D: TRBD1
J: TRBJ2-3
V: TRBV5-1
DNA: TGCGCCAGCAGAGTGGGGACAGGGAGCACAGATACGCAGTATTTT
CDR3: CASRVGTGSTDTQYF

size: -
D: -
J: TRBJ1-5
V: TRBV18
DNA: TGTGCCAGCTCACCACGGGCAAGCACATCATCTAGCAATCAGCCCCAGCATTTT
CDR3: CASSPRASTSSSNQPQHF

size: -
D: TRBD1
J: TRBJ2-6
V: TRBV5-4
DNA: TGTGCCAGCAGTCGACCGGGACAGGGGTCTGGGGCCAACGTCCTGACTTTC
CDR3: CASSRPGQGSGANVLTF

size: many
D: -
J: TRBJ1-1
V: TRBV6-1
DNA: TGTGCCAGCAGTGAATATACCAGGGCGACTTTCTTT
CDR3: CASSEYTRATFF

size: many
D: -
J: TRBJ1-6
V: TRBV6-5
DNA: TGTGCCAGCAGTAGACGGGGGTGGTCACCCCTCCACTTT
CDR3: CASSRRGWSPLHF

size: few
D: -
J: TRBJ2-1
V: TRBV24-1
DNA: TGTGCCACCAGTGATTTCGGGACAAGGGGGAACAATGAGCAGTTCTTC
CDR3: CATSDFGTRGNNEQFF

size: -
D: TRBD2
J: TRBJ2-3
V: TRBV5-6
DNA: TGTGCCAGCAGCAGACTAGCGGGAGTAAGCACAGATACGCAGTATTTT
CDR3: CASSRLAGVSTDTQYF

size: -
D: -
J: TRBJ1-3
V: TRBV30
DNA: TGTGCCTGGAGGGGGCTCGGCTCTGGAAACACCATATATTTT
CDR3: CAWRGLGSGNTIYF

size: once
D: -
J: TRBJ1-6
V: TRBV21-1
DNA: TGTGCCAGGGAACATGAGGTGGTGAATTCACCCCTCCACTTT
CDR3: CAREHEVVNSPLHF